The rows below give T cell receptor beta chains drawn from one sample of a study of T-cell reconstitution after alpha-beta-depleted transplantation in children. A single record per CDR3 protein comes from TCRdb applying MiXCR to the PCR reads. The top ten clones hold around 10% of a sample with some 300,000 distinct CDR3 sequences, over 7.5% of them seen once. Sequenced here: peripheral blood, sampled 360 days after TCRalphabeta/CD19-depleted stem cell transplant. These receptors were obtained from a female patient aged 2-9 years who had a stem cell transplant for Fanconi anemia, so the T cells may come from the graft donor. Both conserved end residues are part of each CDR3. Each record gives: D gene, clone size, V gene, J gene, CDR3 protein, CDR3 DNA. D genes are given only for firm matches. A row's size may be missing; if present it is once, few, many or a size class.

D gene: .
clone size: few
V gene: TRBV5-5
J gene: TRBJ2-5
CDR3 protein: CASSPITGQETQYF
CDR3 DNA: TGTGCCAGCAGCCCGATCACAGGGCAGGAGACCCAGTACTTC

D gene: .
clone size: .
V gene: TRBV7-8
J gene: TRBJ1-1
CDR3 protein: CASSLVLGSAFF
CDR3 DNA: TGTGCCAGCAGCTTAGTTCTGGGTTCGGCTTTCTTT

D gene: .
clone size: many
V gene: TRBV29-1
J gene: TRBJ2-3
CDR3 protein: CSVRGGKGSTDTQYF
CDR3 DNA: TGCAGCGTGAGGGGCGGAAAGGGGAGCACAGATACGCAGTATTTT

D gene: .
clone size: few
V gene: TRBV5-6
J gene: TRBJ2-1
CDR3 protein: CASSYRLVRLNEQFF
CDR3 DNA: TGTGCCAGCAGCTACCGACTAGTGCGTCTTAATGAGCAGTTCTTC

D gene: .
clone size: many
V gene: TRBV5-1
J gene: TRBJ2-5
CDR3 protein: CASSFRENQETQYF
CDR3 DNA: TGCGCCAGCAGCTTCCGGGAGAATCAGGAGACCCAGTACTTC

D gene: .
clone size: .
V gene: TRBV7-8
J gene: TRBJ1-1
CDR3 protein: CASSPTGSNTEAFF
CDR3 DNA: TGTGCCAGCAGCCCCACAGGCTCGAACACTGAAGCTTTCTTT

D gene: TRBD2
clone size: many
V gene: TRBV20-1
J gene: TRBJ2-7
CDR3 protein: CSAARLAHIGSEQYF
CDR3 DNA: TGCAGTGCTGCCCGACTAGCCCATATAGGCAGCGAGCAGTACTTC

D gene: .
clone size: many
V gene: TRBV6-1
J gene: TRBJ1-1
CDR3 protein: CASRISIPNTEAFF
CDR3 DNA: TGTGCCAGCAGGATCTCAATCCCGAACACTGAAGCTTTCTTT

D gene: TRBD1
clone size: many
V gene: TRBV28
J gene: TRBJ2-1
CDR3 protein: CASSLFSTDRGMNEQFF
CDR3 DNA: TGTGCCAGCAGTTTATTTTCGACTGACAGGGGGATGAATGAGCAGTTCTTC

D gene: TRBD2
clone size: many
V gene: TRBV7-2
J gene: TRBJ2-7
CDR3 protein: CASSELPGLRYEQYF
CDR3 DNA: TGTGCCAGCAGCGAGTTACCGGGACTACGCTACGAGCAGTACTTC

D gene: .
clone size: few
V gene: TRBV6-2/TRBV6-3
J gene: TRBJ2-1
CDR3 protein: CASSYTAPDAYNEQFF
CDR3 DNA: TGTGCCAGCAGTTACACCGCTCCCGACGCCTACAATGAGCAGTTCTTC

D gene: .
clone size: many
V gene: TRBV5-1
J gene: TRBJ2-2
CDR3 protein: CASSLEGPGELFF
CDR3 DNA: TGCGCCAGCAGCTTGGAGGGTCCCGGGGAGCTGTTTTTT

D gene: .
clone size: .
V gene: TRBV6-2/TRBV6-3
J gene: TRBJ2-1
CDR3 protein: CASSYSGGPYNEQFF
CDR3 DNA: TGTGCCAGCAGTTATTCTGGGGGGCCCTACAATGAGCAGTTCTTC

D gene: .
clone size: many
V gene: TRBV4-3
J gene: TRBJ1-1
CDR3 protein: CASSQGRDKPNTEAFF
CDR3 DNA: TGCGCCAGCAGCCAAGGTCGAGATAAGCCGAACACTGAAGCTTTCTTT